This T cell receptor beta chain stems from a study of cytomegalovirus exposure and HLA in healthy donors. Remarks on this clone: The target antigen is unknown.

The PCR contained 60 Vbeta and 13 Jbeta primers. Sequencing was performed with immunoSEQ multiplex PCR; in TCRdb, only in-frame clones are kept and a portion is missing. The data show 100,000 to 150,000 clones, with about 86% seen just once and around 0.7% held by the top ten. Whole-study findings and limits: The authors later found most CMV-associated TCR beta chains appeared HLA-restricted. In a later analysis, an Asian-associated ancestry cluster reportedly showed fewer N-insertions than the roughly 650-donor mean. Sequencing likely produced, as an artifact, a cluster of highly shared sequence variants. Some V segments could not be told apart, so they were left out, TRBV6-2 and TRBV6-3 among them.

The V gene's germline CDR1 is LGHNA and CDR2 YSLEER. V lost 0 bases and J 2 bases, leaving 16 bases between the germline ends. The CDR3 consists of 18 residues. J is TRBJ2-2 and V is TRBV4-3; D possibly corresponds to TRBD2 (6 bases). The sequencing input was PBMCs. This TCR was sampled from a man in his late teens or twenties in good health and CMV-seronegative. This CDR3 reads CASSQDRVAGINTGELFF. In DNA, the CDR3 is TGCGCCAGCAGCCAAGATCGGGTGGCGGGGATTAACACCGGGGAGCTGTTTTTT.